Shown below are 3 T cell receptor beta chains from a single sample sequenced in a study of long-term antiretroviral therapy in people with HIV. Survey-level resolution applied to immunoSEQ assay v3.0. Produced via immunoSEQ multiplex PCR; TCRdb's table is partial and in-frame only. The sample contains about 33,000 clones, around 96% of which appear only once. The input for sequencing was unsorted PBMCs, taken approximately 6.6 years after starting antiretroviral therapy. These receptors all stem from a man aged 30-40 years with HIV.

V is TRBV7-2 and J is TRBJ2-1; D may correspond to TRBD1 or TRBD2 (6 bases each). V shed 5 bases and J shed 14 bases, with 31 bases lying between them. Germline V gene sequence: CDR1 SGHTA, CDR2 FQGNSA. The CDR3 consists of 17 residues. CDR3 in DNA: TGTGCCAGCAGCCACTTAGCCGGGGGCAGGGGACACCCACCGGAGTTCTTC. This sequence encodes CASSHLAGGRGHPPEFF.

The chain employs TRBV4-3 and TRBJ2-7, with D tentatively TRBD2 (6 bases). The CDR3 extends over 14 amino acids. With 5 bases removed from V and 3 bases from J, the gap between germline ends came to 14 bases. Germline V CDR1 and CDR2: LGHNA, YSLEER. The CDR3 loop reads CASSARRGRYEQYF. DNA for the CDR3: TGCGCCAGCAGCGCAAGGAGGGGTCGCTACGAGCAGTACTTC.

The chain has TRBV9 and TRBJ2-5; D is ambiguous. CDR1 and CDR2 (germline): SGDLS, YYNGEE. The V gene lost 0 bases and the J gene lost 5 bases, with 8 bases spanning the gap. The length of the CDR3 is 13 residues. The CDR3 DNA follows: TGTGCCAGCAGCGTAGTCCTGGGGGAGACCCAGTACTTC. This sequence encodes CASSVVLGETQYF. Variable domain in full (rest from reference TRBV9 and TRBJ2-5): DSGVTQTPKHLITATGQRVTLRCSPRSGDLSVYWYQQSLDQGLQFLIQYYNGEERAKGNILERFSAQQFPDLHSELNLSSLELGDSALYFCASSVVLGETQYFGPGTRLLVL.